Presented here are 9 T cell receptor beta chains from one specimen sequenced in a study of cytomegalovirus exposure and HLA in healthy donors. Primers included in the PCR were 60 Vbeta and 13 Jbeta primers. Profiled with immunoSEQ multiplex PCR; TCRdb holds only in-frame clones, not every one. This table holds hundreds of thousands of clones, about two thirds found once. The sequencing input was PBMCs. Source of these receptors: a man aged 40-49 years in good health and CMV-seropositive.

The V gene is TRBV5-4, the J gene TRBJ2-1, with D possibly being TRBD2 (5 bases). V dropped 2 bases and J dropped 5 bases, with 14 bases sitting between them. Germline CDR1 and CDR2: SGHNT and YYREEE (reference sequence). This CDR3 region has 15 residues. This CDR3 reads CASSLSTSRDNEQFF. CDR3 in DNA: TGTGCCAGCAGCTTATCGACATCGCGGGACAATGAGCAGTTCTTC.

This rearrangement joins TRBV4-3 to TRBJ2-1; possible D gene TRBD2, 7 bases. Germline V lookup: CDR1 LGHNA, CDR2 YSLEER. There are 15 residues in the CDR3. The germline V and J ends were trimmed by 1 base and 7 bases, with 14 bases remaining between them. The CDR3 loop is CASSQGRGPLNEQFF. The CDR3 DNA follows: TGCGCCAGCAGCCAAGGGCGGGGGCCTTTGAATGAGCAGTTCTTC.

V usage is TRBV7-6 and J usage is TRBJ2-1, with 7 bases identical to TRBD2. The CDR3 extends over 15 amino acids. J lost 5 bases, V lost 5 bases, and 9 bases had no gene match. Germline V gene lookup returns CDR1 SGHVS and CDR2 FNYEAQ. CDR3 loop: CASSQSGGGNNEQFF. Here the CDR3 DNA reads TGTGCCAGCAGCCAAAGTGGGGGGGGGAACAATGAGCAGTTCTTC.

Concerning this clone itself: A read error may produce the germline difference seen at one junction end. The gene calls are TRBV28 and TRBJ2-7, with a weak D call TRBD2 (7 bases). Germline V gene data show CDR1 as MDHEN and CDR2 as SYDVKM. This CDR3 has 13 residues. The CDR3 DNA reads TGTGCCAGCAGTAGGACAGTCTCGCGGGAGCAGCACTTC. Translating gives CASSRTVSREQHF.

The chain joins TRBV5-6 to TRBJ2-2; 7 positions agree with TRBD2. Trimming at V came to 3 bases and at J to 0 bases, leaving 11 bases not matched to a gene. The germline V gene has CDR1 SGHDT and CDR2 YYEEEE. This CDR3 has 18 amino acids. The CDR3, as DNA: TGTGCCAGCAGCTGGGGAGGGAGAAGGCTGACGAACACCGGGGAGCTGTTTTTT. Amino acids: CASSWGGRRLTNTGELFF. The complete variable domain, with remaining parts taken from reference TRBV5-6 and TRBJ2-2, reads DAGVTQSPTHLIKTRGQQVTLRCSPKSGHDTVSWYQQALGQGPQFIFQYYEEEERQRGNFPDRFSGHQFPNYSSELNVNALLLGDSALYLCASSWGGRRLTNTGELFFGEGSRLTVL.

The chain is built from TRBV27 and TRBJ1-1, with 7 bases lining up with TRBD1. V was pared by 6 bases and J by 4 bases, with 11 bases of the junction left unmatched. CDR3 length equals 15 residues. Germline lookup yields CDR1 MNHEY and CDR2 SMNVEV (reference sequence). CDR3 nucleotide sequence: TGTGCCAGCAGCCCCCGGGACAGTATCCTCACTGAAGCTTTCTTT. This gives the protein CASSPRDSILTEAFF.

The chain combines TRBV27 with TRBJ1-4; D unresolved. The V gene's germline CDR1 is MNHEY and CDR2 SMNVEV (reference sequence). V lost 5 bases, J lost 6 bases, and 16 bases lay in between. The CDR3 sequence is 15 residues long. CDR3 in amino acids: CASSILGEGDEKLFF. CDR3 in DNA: TGTGCCAGCAGTATCCTCGGGGAGGGAGATGAAAAACTGTTTTTT.

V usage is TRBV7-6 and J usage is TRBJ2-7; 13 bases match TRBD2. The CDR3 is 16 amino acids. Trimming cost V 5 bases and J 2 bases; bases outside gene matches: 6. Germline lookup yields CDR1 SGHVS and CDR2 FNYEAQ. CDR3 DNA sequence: TGTGCCAGCAGCCAGACTAGCGGGGGGACCACCTACGAGCAGTACTTC. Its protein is CASSQTSGGTTYEQYF.

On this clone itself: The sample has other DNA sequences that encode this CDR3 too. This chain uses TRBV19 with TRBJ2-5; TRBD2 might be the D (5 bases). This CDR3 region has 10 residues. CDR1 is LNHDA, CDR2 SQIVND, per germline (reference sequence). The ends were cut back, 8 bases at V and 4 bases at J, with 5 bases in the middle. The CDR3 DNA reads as TGTGCCAGTGAGGGAGAGACCCAGTACTTC. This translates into CASEGETQYF.